This TCR beta chain was retrieved from a study of CD8 T cells in Susac syndrome. The CDR3 contains 11 residues. V was cut by 0 bases and J by 6 bases, with 5 bases left in between. CDR1 SQVTM and CDR2 ANQGSEA come from the germline V gene. The authors carried out high-throughput sequencing of TCR beta. They applied it to CD8+ and CD4+ T cells obtained from blood. RNA was extracted with the RNeasy kit, and a quantity of 0.5 to 1 ug was reverse transcribed using random hexamers. One entry per CDR3 protein, called by TCRdb with MiXCR from the immunoSEQ multiplex PCR reads. The sample yields 70,000 to 100,000 distinct CDR3 sequences, 90% to 95% seen once.

The sequence came from a human donor in good health. Sequenced material: CD8+ T cells from PBMCs. The V and J genes are TRBV29-1 and TRBJ1-1; D not certain. CDR3 region: CSVEDMAEAFF. DNA for the CDR3: TGCAGCGTTGAAGATATGGCTGAAGCTTTCTTT.